The 3 T cell receptor beta chains presented below share a single source sample, sequenced in a study of control samples from healthy donors and cancer patients (TCRdb year 2020). Library prep was done by the immunoSEQ multiplex PCR assay. TCRdb holds this immuneACCESS table with in-frame rearrangements only. Some clones are missing; in checked studies, unresolved V genes explain under half, and the rest has no known cause. This sample holds 120,000 or so clones; just over 90% were observed only once. Around 1.6% of the sample rests with the top ten. The source material was PBMCs. Receptors originate from a man aged 45-60 years with head and neck cancer.

The chain recombines TRBV21-1 with TRBJ2-6; the table assigns TRBD2, which was not confirmed against the DNA. TRBV21-1 is labeled a pseudogene. CDR3 length: 20 residues. CDR3 sequence reads: CASSKVGRDFRSSGANVLTF. The CDR3 coding sequence is TGTGCCAGCAGCAAGGTTGGAAGGGACTTCCGGAGCTCTGGGGCCAACGTCCTGACTTTC.

This clone was counted a few times. The J gene is TRBJ1-5, the V gene TRBV18; 8 nucleotides agree with TRBD1. Trimming cost V 6 bases and J 7 bases; bases outside gene matches: 8. Germline CDR1 KGHSH, CDR2 LQKENI. The CDR3 length is 14 residues. This chain's CDR3 is CASSPRTGRQPQHF. The CDR3 coding sequence is TGTGCCAGCTCCCCGAGGACAGGGAGACAGCCCCAGCATTTT.

The chain couples TRBV29-1 to TRBJ2-3; 7 bases agree with TRBD1. Germline assignment: CDR1 SQVTM and CDR2 ANQGSEA. J was trimmed by 2 bases and V by 5 bases; bases with no gene match: 10. The CDR3 contains 15 residues. The CDR3 loop is CSVHRGQAFTDTQYF. For the CDR3, the DNA is TGCAGCGTTCACCGAGGACAGGCATTCACAGATACGCAGTATTTT.